Below are 7 T cell receptor beta chains sequenced from a single sample in a study of blood T cell repertoires in COVID-19. Method: immunoSEQ multiplex PCR; TCRdb's copy keeps in-frame clones and lacks some. The table records 150,000 to 200,000 clones, about 85% of them present only once. Material: peripheral blood. Every receptor here comes from a man in his 70s who had recovered from COVID-19.

The chain has TRBV30 and TRBJ1-2; no clear D. Germline V gene lookup returns CDR1 GTSNPN and CDR2 SVGIG (reference sequence). The V end was cut by 5 bases, the J end by 5 bases, with 15 bases between. The CDR3 is 13 amino acids. The CDR3 loop is CAWAPAGYYGYTF. The CDR3 nucleotides read TGTGCCTGGGCCCCTGCAGGCTATTATGGCTACACCTTC.

The V and J genes are TRBV2 and TRBJ2-7, with 8 positions matching TRBD2. CDR1 is SNHLY, CDR2 FYNNEI, per germline. The CDR3 has 12 residues. The V gene end was trimmed by 8 bases and the J gene end by 6 bases; junction bases not matched to a gene: 6. The CDR3 DNA follows: TGTGCCAGCCGAATCGCGGGAGGCGAGCAGTACTTC. This encodes CASRIAGGEQYF.

V and J are TRBV7-9 and TRBJ2-5, with a tentative D call TRBD2 (6 bases). The V and J ends lost 1 base and 9 bases respectively, with 15 bases between them. The germline gives CDR1 SEHNR, CDR2 FQNEAQ (reference sequence). The CDR3 extends over 14 amino acids. CDR3 in amino acids: CASSLGGGSGAQYF. The DNA of the CDR3 is TGTGCCAGCAGCTTAGGAGGAGGCTCGGGGGCCCAGTACTTC.

The J gene is TRBJ1-2, the V gene TRBV28; 7 bases line up with TRBD1. This CDR3 comprises 14 residues. Losses at the gene ends were 5 bases for V and 7 bases for J; bases not matched to a gene: 10. Germline CDR1 MDHEN, CDR2 SYDVKM. DNA of the CDR3: TGTGCCAGCAGTCGACAGGGTCTGGCAGCTGGCTACACCTTC. Its protein is CASSRQGLAAGYTF.

The chain couples TRBV27 to TRBJ2-2; 8 positions match TRBD1. Trimming cost V 4 bases and J 5 bases; bases outside gene matches: 3. Germline V gene lookup returns CDR1 MNHEY and CDR2 SMNVEV (reference sequence). This CDR3 has 14 amino acids. This CDR3 reads CASSWNRGTGELFF. Here the CDR3 DNA reads TGTGCCAGCAGTTGGAACAGGGGGACCGGGGAGCTGTTTTTT.

The chain carries TRBV30 and TRBJ1-2, with 7 bases identical to TRBD1. The CDR3 has 14 residues. Germline CDR1 and CDR2: GTSNPN and SVGIG (reference sequence). Trimming at V came to 4 bases and at J to 8 bases, leaving 13 bases not matched to a gene. The CDR3 loop is CAWIAGQWTYGYTF. CDR3 nucleotide sequence: TGTGCCTGGATCGCGGGACAGTGGACTTACGGCTACACCTTC. The whole variable domain, remainder taken from reference TRBV30 and TRBJ1-2, is SQTIHQWPATLVQPVGSPLSLECTVEGTSNPNLYWYRQAAGRGLQLLFYSVGIGQISSEVPQNLSASRPQDRQFILSSKKLLLSDSGFYLCAWIAGQWTYGYTFGSGTRLTVV.

This clone was counted between two and nine times. The chain has TRBV27 and TRBJ2-1, with D maybe TRBD1 (5 bases). V gave up 6 bases and J gave up 8 bases, with 29 bases separating them. This CDR3 has 18 amino acids. Per germline, CDR1 MNHEY and CDR2 SMNVEV (reference sequence). The CDR3, as DNA: TGTGCCAGCAGGGGGCGGATTTCAGATGGGGCGAAGTACGATGAGCAGTTCTTC. The encoded protein is CASRGRISDGAKYDEQFF.